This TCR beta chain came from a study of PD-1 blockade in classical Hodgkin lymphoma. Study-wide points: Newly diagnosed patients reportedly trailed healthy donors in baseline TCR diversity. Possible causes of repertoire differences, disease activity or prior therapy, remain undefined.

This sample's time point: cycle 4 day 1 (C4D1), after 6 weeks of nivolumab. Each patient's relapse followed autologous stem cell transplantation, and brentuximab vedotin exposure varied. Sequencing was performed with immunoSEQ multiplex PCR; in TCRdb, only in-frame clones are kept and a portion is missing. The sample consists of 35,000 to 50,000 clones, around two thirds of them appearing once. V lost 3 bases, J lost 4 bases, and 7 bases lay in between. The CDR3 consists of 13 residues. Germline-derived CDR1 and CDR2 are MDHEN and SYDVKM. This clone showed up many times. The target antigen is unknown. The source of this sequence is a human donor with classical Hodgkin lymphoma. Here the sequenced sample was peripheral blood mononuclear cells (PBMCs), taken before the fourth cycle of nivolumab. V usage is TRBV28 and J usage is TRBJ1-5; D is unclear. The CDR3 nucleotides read TGTGCCAGCAGTTTGTCGGGGAATCAGCCCCAGCATTTT. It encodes CASSLSGNQPQHF.